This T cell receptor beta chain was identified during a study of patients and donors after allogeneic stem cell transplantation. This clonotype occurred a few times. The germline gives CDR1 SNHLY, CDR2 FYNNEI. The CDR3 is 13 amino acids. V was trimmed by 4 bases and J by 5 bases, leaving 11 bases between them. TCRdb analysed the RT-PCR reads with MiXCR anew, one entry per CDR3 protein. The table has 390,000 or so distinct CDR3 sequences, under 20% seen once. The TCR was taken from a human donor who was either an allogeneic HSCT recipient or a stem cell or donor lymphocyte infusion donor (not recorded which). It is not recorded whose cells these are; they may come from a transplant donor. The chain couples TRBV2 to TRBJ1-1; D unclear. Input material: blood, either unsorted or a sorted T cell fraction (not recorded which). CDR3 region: CASSGGYGTEAFF. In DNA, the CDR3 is TGTGCCAGCAGTGGAGGGTATGGGACTGAAGCTTTCTTT.